This T cell receptor beta chain was recorded in a study of blood T cells in healthy people across ages. This clonotype was seen more than once but under ten times. The second PCR ran about 6 to 11 cycles with a sample-barcoded 5' primer and J-beta primers. Using its own MiXCR run on the 5' RACE reads, TCRdb lists one record per CDR3 protein. Of about 580,000 distinct CDR3 sequences listed, 40% to 55% are singletons. Germline V CDR1 and CDR2: SGHTA, FQGNSA. The CDR3 has 16 residues. V gene TRBV7-2 combines with J gene TRBJ2-5; TRBD2 agrees at 7 bases. Matching the DNA end better, TRBJ2-7 makes the J call doubtful. This receptor was obtained from a man at least 80 years old in good health. What was sequenced was blood. CDR3 region: CASSTPAGGSRYEQYF. In DNA, the CDR3 is TGTGCCAGCAGCACTCCGGCGGGCGGGAGTAGGTACGAGCAGTACTTC.